The 25 T cell receptor beta chains in this list originate from one sample, sequenced in a study of cytomegalovirus exposure and HLA in healthy donors listed by TCRdb under 2017. The library was obtained by the immunoSEQ multiplex PCR assay. A mixture of 60 forward primers for TCR Vbeta segments and 13 reverse primers for TCR Jbeta segments was used in the multiplex PCR. TCRdb carries this immuneACCESS record with in-frame sequences only. Its versions omit some clonotypes, under half of them owing to an unresolved V gene in the studies checked, with the rest unexplained. The sample records over 200,000 clones, about 80% of which are singletons. The ten largest account for about 0.58% of the sample. Sequencing was done on a sample of PBMCs. The origin of the receptors is a woman in her thirties or forties in good health and CMV-seronegative.

The gene calls are TRBV9 and TRBJ2-3, with 8 nucleotides matching TRBD2. The CDR3 contains 16 residues. The germline CDR1 and CDR2 sequences are SGDLS and YYNGEE. Trimming cost V 3 bases and J 2 bases; bases outside gene matches: 8. The CDR3, as DNA: TGTGCCAGCAGCGCTCCGGGAGGGACCTACACAGATACGCAGTATTTT. Protein sequence: CASSAPGGTYTDTQYF.

The table lists this clone with a count of one. The chain combines TRBV19 with TRBJ1-2; a weak D match, TRBD1 (5 bases). The CDR3 loop spans 13 amino acids. Deletions cut 3 bases from V and 8 bases from J, with 13 bases between. Germline lookup yields CDR1 LNHDA and CDR2 SQIVND (reference sequence). The CDR3 loop reads CASSMIGAEGYTF. The CDR3 DNA is TGTGCCAGTAGTATGATAGGGGCTGAGGGCTACACCTTC.

This chain uses TRBV2 with TRBJ2-7, with D possibly being TRBD1 (5 bases). CDR1 is SNHLY and CDR2 is FYNNEI in the germline V gene. The CDR3 is made up of 16 amino acids. Trimming shortened V by 6 bases and J by 1 base, and 19 bases separated the two germline ends. The CDR3: CASRNLPVGVSYEQYF. In nucleotides, the CDR3 is TGTGCCAGCAGAAACCTCCCGGTAGGGGTTTCCTACGAGCAGTACTTC.

The rearrangement joins TRBV7-8 to TRBJ2-7, with 8 bases lining up with TRBD2. The germline V gene has CDR1 SGHVS and CDR2 FQNEAQ. The CDR3 covers 16 residues. V was pared by 5 bases and J by 0 bases, with 9 bases of the junction left unmatched. CDR3 protein: CASSGQLAAVSYEQYF. CDR3 nucleotide sequence: TGTGCCAGCAGCGGGCAACTAGCGGCGGTCTCCTACGAGCAGTACTTC.

V and J are TRBV10-3 and TRBJ1-2; tentatively, D is TRBD1 (6 bases). The V gene lost 4 bases and the J gene lost 0 bases, with 15 bases spanning the gap. Germline lookup yields CDR1 ENHRY and CDR2 SYGVKD. CDR3 length equals 16 residues. Written as DNA, the CDR3 is TGTGCCATCAGTGGCAGGGGCGAAACACCTAACTATGGCTACACCTTC. This sequence encodes CAISGRGETPNYGYTF.

V is TRBV7-3 and J is TRBJ2-3, with TRBD1 matching 8 bases. Germline loops: CDR1 SGHTA, CDR2 FQGTGA. V lost 5 bases to trimming and J lost 4 bases; unmatched junction nucleotides: 14. The CDR3 is 17 amino acids. CDR3 nucleotides: TGTGCCAGCAGCCGTCCCCCCGGGGCAGGGGGCCCAGATACGCAGTATTTT. As protein: CASSRPPGAGGPDTQYF. The whole variable domain, remainder taken from reference TRBV7-3 and TRBJ2-3, is GAGVSQTPSNKVTEKGKYVELRCDPISGHTALYWYRQSLGQGPEFLIYFQGTGAADDSGLPNDRFFAVRPEGSVSTLKIQRTERGDSAVYLCASSRPPGAGGPDTQYFGPGTRLTVL.

The rearrangement links TRBV13 to TRBJ1-1; 9 positions agree with TRBD1. The trim removed 6 bases at V and 6 bases at J, leaving 11 bases unmatched. Germline CDR1 is PRHDT and CDR2 is FYEKMQ (reference sequence). The CDR3 is 15 amino acids. As DNA, the CDR3 is TGTGCCAGCAGTTTACAGGGGGCGGACCGGGCTGAAGCTTTCTTT. This gives the protein CASSLQGADRAEAFF.

This clone was seen more than once but under ten times. This chain uses TRBV6-6 with TRBJ1-2; possible D gene TRBD1, 6 bases. CDR3 length equals 13 residues. Germline V gene sequence: CDR1 MNHNY, CDR2 SVGAGI (reference sequence). The ends were cut back, 5 bases at V and 9 bases at J, with 16 bases in the middle. The CDR3 protein is CASSPGTSMRYTF. The CDR3 region has the DNA TGTGCCAGCAGTCCCGGGACAAGCATGCGCTACACCTTC.

V usage is TRBV5-6 and J usage is TRBJ2-7; TRBD2 is a possible D gene (5 bases). The CDR3 totals 15 residues. V lost 2 bases and J lost 4, with 16 bases in between. Germline values: CDR1 SGHDT, CDR2 YYEEEE. This chain's CDR3 is CASSLPSGMPYEQYF. CDR3 in DNA: TGTGCCAGCAGCTTACCGTCCGGGATGCCGTACGAGCAGTACTTC.

The chain uses TRBV7-9 and TRBJ1-4, with 9 bases aligning to TRBD1. Germline CDR1 reads SEHNR; CDR2 reads FQNEAQ (reference sequence). V lost 5 bases to trimming and J lost 6 bases; unmatched junction nucleotides: 7. The CDR3 consists of 15 residues. The CDR3 nucleotides read TGTGCCAGCAGCGGACCGGGACAGGGATATGAAAAACTGTTTTTT. The encoded protein is CASSGPGQGYEKLFF.

J is TRBJ2-2 and V is TRBV25-1; TRBD1 matches at 8 bases. V lost 1 base, J lost 5 bases, and 3 bases stayed unmatched. Per germline, CDR1 MGHDK and CDR2 SYGVNS. This CDR3 spans 15 amino acids. The CDR3 region is CASSEWTGPTGELFF. The CDR3 nucleotides read TGTGCCAGCAGTGAATGGACAGGGCCTACCGGGGAGCTGTTTTTT.

This clone was counted a few times. The rearrangement joins TRBV14 to TRBJ2-7, with D perhaps matching TRBD1 (6 bases). The germline V gene encodes CDR1 SGHDN and CDR2 FVKESK. With 2 bases removed from V and 2 bases from J, the gap between germline ends came to 16 bases. The CDR3 is made up of 16 amino acids. CDR3: CASSQSSLTGPYEQYF. CDR3 nucleotides: TGTGCCAGCAGCCAAAGTTCATTGACAGGCCCCTACGAGCAGTACTTC.

V is TRBV7-9 and J is TRBJ2-1; a possible D gene is TRBD1 (5 bases). The germline CDR1 and CDR2 sequences are SEHNR and FQNEAQ (reference sequence). The ends were cut back, 5 bases at V and 6 bases at J, with 17 bases in the middle. The CDR3 length is 15 residues. In DNA, the CDR3 is TGTGCCAGCAGCCCCGGATTTGGAAGGGGCAATGAGCAGTTCTTC. Its translation is CASSPGFGRGNEQFF.

As DNA, the CDR3 is TGTGCCAGCAGCTTGGTGGGACAGTCCGATCAGCCCCAGCATTTT. It encodes CASSLVGQSDQPQHF. V usage is TRBV5-5 and J usage is TRBJ1-5, with TRBD1 matching 7 bases. Per the germline V gene, CDR1 is SGHKS and CDR2 is YYEKEE (reference sequence). This CDR3 spans 15 amino acids. The V and J ends lost 0 bases and 5 bases, in that order; junction bases with no gene match: 5.

The chain joins TRBV6-5 to TRBJ2-3; maybe TRBD2 (5 bases). Germline CDR1 reads MNHEY; CDR2 reads SVGAGI. With 2 bases removed from V and 4 bases from J, the gap between germline ends came to 7 bases. The CDR3 covers 13 residues. The CDR3: CASSYKLADTQYF. The CDR3 DNA reads as TGTGCCAGCAGTTACAAACTAGCAGATACGCAGTATTTT.

The chain employs TRBV25-1 and TRBJ2-7, with a weak D call TRBD2 (6 bases). Looked up from germline, CDR1 is MGHDK and CDR2 is SYGVNS. The CDR3 totals 13 residues. Deletions cut 11 bases from V and 2 bases from J, with 16 bases between. As DNA, the CDR3 is TGTGCCGGCCAGGGACTTACGACCTACGAGCAGTACTTC. Protein: CAGQGLTTYEQYF.

The chain carries TRBV19 and TRBJ2-3, with D perhaps TRBD1 (6 bases). V lost 2 bases to trimming and J lost 3 bases, with 15 bases between them. The CDR3 totals 16 residues. The germline CDR1 and CDR2 sequences are LNHDA and SQIVND (reference sequence). The CDR3 DNA is TGTGCCAGTAGTATATTGGGGACACAAGGAACAGATACGCAGTATTTT. It codes for CASSILGTQGTDTQYF.

This chain links TRBV4-3 with TRBJ1-1; TRBD1 might be the D (6 bases). This CDR3 is 18 amino acids long. Germline assignment: CDR1 LGHNA and CDR2 YSLEER. Trimming shortened V by 1 base and J by 0 bases, and 18 bases separated the two germline ends. The CDR3 sequence: CASSQVLGRGHMNTEAFF. For the CDR3, the DNA is TGCGCCAGCAGCCAAGTGTTGGGGAGGGGACACATGAACACTGAAGCTTTCTTT.

This sequence joins TRBV27 and TRBJ1-2, with 12 bases fitting TRBD1. The trim removed 4 bases at V and 5 bases at J, leaving 20 bases unmatched. CDR1 is MNHEY, CDR2 SMNVEV, per germline (reference sequence). The CDR3 covers 20 residues. The CDR3 DNA sequence: TGTGCCAGCAGTTCCTATCCAGGGACAGGGGGCCGCTCGGAGAGGTATGGCTACACCTTC. It yields the protein CASSSYPGTGGRSERYGYTF.

This chain connects TRBV29-1 to TRBJ1-6; a possible D gene is TRBD1 (6 bases). The germline V gene has CDR1 SQVTM and CDR2 ANQGSEA. The CDR3 extends over 13 amino acids. Trimming took 6 bases from V and 5 from J, leaving 11 bases between them. The CDR3 DNA reads TGCAGCGTGAGAGGGGACAATAATTCACCCCTCCACTTT. This encodes CSVRGDNNSPLHF. Drawing the rest from reference TRBV29-1 and TRBJ1-6, the complete variable domain is SAVISQKPSRDICQRGTSLTIQCQVDSQVTMMFWYRQQPGQSLTLIATANQGSEATYESGFVIDKFPISRPNLTFSTLTVSNMSPEDSSIYLCSVRGDNNSPLHFGNGTRLTVT.

There are a few counts of this clone. The chain joins TRBV7-2 to TRBJ1-5; D is uncertain. The CDR3 extends over 14 amino acids. Germline CDR1 and CDR2: SGHTA and FQGNSA. Trimming pared 4 bases from V and 1 base from J, leaving 8 bases between. This chain's CDR3 is CASSSQISNQPQHF. The CDR3 region has the DNA TGTGCCAGCAGCTCGCAGATCAGCAATCAGCCCCAGCATTTT.

V and J are TRBV7-2 and TRBJ1-6; no reliable D call. The CDR3 length is 17 residues. Trimming took off 1 base at V and 0 bases at J, with 10 bases between the two ends. Per the germline V gene, CDR1 is SGHTA and CDR2 is FQGNSA. CDR3 amino acids: CASSLDGNRSYNSPLHF. DNA for the CDR3: TGTGCCAGCAGCTTAGACGGGAACCGCTCCTATAATTCACCCCTCCACTTT.

The V and J genes are TRBV5-1 and TRBJ2-2, with D perhaps matching TRBD2 (5 bases). V gave up 2 bases and J gave up 8 bases, with 19 bases separating them. There are 16 residues in the CDR3. CDR1 and CDR2 (germline): SGHRS, YFSETQ. DNA for the CDR3: TGCGCCAGCAGCTTTTCCACCGGGTCCTCGGGAGGGGAGCTGTTTTTT. Its protein product is CASSFSTGSSGGELFF.

This clone was detected once. This chain links TRBV15 with TRBJ2-7; D gene unclear. CDR1 is LNHNV, CDR2 YYDKDF, per germline (reference sequence). V lost 5 bases and J lost 4, with 18 bases in between. The CDR3 runs 15 residues. CDR3: CATSSPDKLPYEQYF. CDR3 nucleotide sequence: TGTGCCACCAGCTCCCCCGATAAGCTCCCTTACGAGCAGTACTTC.

This rearrangement joins TRBV28 to TRBJ1-4; the D gene is possibly TRBD1 (5 bases). V was cut by 2 bases and J by 12 bases, with 13 bases left in between. The CDR3 loop spans 13 amino acids. Germline V CDR1 and CDR2: MDHEN, SYDVKM. The CDR3 spells CASSLDQGSELFF. DNA of the CDR3: TGTGCCAGCAGTTTAGACCAGGGATCTGAACTGTTTTTT.